The clone carrying this T cell receptor (beta chain) appeared a few times. The junction had 6 bases not matched to a gene; V was cut back by 5 bases and J by 1 base. Germline values: CDR1 DFQATT, CDR2 SNEGSKA (reference sequence). CDR3 length equals 16 residues. Noted time point: newly diagnosed GD, antithyroid drugs for less than 3 months. Generation of the TCR library employed RNA extracted from PBMCs. The sample comes from a study of regulatory T cells in long-lasting Graves disease. The TCR beta library used iRepertoire HTBI primers with Arm-PCR amplification of CDR3. Via MiXCR, TCRdb re-called the multiplex PCR reads, giving one row per CDR3 protein. The sample records fewer than 550,000 distinct CDR3 sequences, about 16% being singletons. The same sample was also studied in work on T cells in Graves' hyperthyroidism and ophthalmopathy.

This receptor was identified in a woman in her forties or fifties with Graves disease. The sequencing used peripheral blood mononuclear cells (PBMCs), collected at new diagnosis, from a patient treated with antithyroid drugs. The V and J genes are TRBV20-1 and TRBJ2-1; 12 nucleotides line up with TRBD2. This chain's CDR3 is CSAPGTSGFSYNEQFF. The DNA for the CDR3 is TGCAGTGCTCCTGGGACTAGCGGGTTTTCCTACAATGAGCAGTTCTTC.